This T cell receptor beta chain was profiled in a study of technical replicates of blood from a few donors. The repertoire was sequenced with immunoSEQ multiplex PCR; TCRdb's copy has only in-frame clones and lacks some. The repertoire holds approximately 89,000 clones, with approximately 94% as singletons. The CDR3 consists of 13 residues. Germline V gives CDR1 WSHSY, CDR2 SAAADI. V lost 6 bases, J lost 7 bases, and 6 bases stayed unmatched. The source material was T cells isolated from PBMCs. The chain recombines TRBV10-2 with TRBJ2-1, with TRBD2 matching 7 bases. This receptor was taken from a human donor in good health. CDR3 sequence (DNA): TGCGCCAGCAGACGGCGGGAGTTTAATGAGCAGTTCTTC. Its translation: CASRRREFNEQFF.